Reported below is one T cell receptor (beta chain). CDR1 MNHEY and CDR2 SVGEGT come from the germline V gene. CDR3 length: 17 residues. The J segment lost 0 bases and the V segment lost 5 bases, leaving 5 bases of the junction unmatched. This record comes from a study of T cells in Graves' hyperthyroidism and ophthalmopathy. Amplified regions were TCR beta CDR3 sequences from RNA transcripts. Carried out on the TCR CDR3, a first-round RT-PCR used the HTBI primer set. Each CDR3 protein is one row after TCRdb ran MiXCR on the multiplex PCR reads. The sample yields 340,000 or so distinct CDR3 sequences, 15% to 20% seen once.

The sequencing input was blood. The sequence came from a woman in her forties or fifties with Graves' hyperthyroidism. The chain recombines TRBV6-2 or TRBV6-3 with TRBJ2-3, with 13 nucleotides matching TRBD2. CDR3: CASSRRGLAGSTDTQYF. The CDR3 DNA reads as TGTGCCAGCAGTCGTCGGGGACTAGCGGGGAGCACAGATACGCAGTATTTT.